This record looks at one T cell receptor beta chain sequence and its context. What antigen it recognizes has not been identified. Within one base of it there is no much larger clone, and no base qualities were kept. This sample is drawn from a study of CD8+ T cells in alopecia areata (dated 2018 in TCRdb). Regarding the study in general: The treated patients, all with moderate-to-severe alopecia areata, were enrolled in an open-label pilot trial of oral tofacitinib given at 5 to 10 mg twice daily. Patients received tofacitinib for 6 to 18 months and were then followed off drug for 6 months to check for delayed response and recurrence. In treated patients, disease severity was measured using the SALT score, which gives the percentage of scalp surface area affected. High-throughput TCRbeta sequencing was used to examine T cell clonal expansion in alopecia areata in both the C3H/HeJ mouse model and human patients. In humans, TCRbeta sequencing was performed on scalp tissue and on sorted CD4+ and CD8+ peripheral blood T cells from healthy controls and from patients with patchy or totalis/universalis alopecia areata. Patients on tofacitinib were biopsied at baseline and after 4 and 24 weeks of treatment, and several of the patients also had a later scalp biopsy. Clonality in the scalp was compared among normal scalp (n=4), patchy alopecia areata scalp (n=8), and alopecia totalis/universalis scalp (n=8). RNA was extracted with the PAXgene miRNA kit for fixed scalp, the miRNeasy kit for PBMCs, and the RNeasy kit for mouse skin. TCRbeta CDR3 regions were amplified by immunoSEQ multiplex PCR with 35 Vbeta forward and 13 Jbeta reverse primers.

Library generation was performed with the immunoSEQ multiplex PCR assay. To provide template for TCR sequencing, every sample had RNA extracted and reverse transcribed into cDNA. First-strand cDNA was synthesized with SuperScript III using a 2:1 mix of oligo-dT and random hexamers. Amplification bias was assessed with a synthetic immune receptor repertoire, and residual bias was removed computationally. The paper's processing steps were these. Raw reads were preprocessed to remove errors, and CDR3 was defined by IMGT conventions from the conserved cysteine to phenylalanine. Clonality was computed by normalizing Shannon entropy by log2 of the number of productive unique TCRs and subtracting the result from 1. Whether scalp clones were CD4 or CD8 was inferred by matching scalp TCRbeta sequences against CD4 and CD8 repertoires sorted from blood. As stored in TCRdb, this immuneACCESS dataset retains in-frame rearrangements with V and J assigned. A fraction of the clones does not appear; measured against another copy, unresolved V genes explain less than half of the discrepancy, and the remainder lacks a known reason. Clonal size and the V and J genes are those of that table, whereas D and trimming came from the DNA. The sample records over 90,000 clones, around 84% of which are singletons. The ten most abundant clones make up roughly 10% of the sample.

V is cut back by 0 bases and J by 2 bases, with 6 bases in the junction unmatched. CDR1 and CDR2 are read off the germline V gene as SGHRS and YFSETQ. From its cysteine to its phenylalanine, the CDR3 spans 16 amino acids. CDR3 DNA is the only sequence kept; it has 48 bases, read in frame from the first base. Reading the label with the study, this specimen's treatment or condition is: oral pan-JAK inhibitor, 5-10 mg twice daily. Lesional scalp punch biopsies and peripheral blood were collected from alopecia areata patients. After PBMCs were isolated by density centrifugation and stained for CD3, CD4 and CD8, a FACSAria was used to sort CD4+ and CD8+ T cells. Broader findings and caveats from the paper: With tofacitinib, both scalp clonality and the number of expanded CD8+ clones among the top 100 scalp clones went down significantly. Shared TCR sequences between patients were less evident than in mice, which may be partly attributable to HLA diversity in the patient population. Many expanded lesional clones were found to persist in scalp and blood during tofacitinib treatment, and relapse after treatment cessation may be partly explained by this persistence. Compared with normal scalp, lesional scalp, particularly in alopecia totalis/universalis, had higher clonality and more expanded CD8+ clones, which suggests antigenic drive. Because the treated cohort was small and had just a single nonresponder, larger studies are needed to establish links between baseline CD8+ expansion and response. Scalp TCR repertoire analysis is complicated because resident alphabeta T cells in normal human skin are also sequenced, whereas mouse skin is dominated by gammadelta T cells.

The specimen was CD8+ T cells sorted from blood, collected around week 30, from a patient treated with tofacitinib. This clonotype was obtained from a human donor with alopecia areata. The sequence is built from TRBV5-1 and TRBJ2-7; 9 bases in between match TRBD1. The DNA sequence reads TGCGCCAGCAGCTTGGACCAGGACAGGGGAGCCTACGAGCAGTACTTC. Its translation is CASSLDQDRGAYEQYF.